The rows below give T cell receptor beta chains drawn from one sample of a study of shared T cell receptors in the human thymus. TCRdb keeps only in-frame clones here, not all; method: immunoSEQ multiplex PCR. The sample lists 640,000 or so clones; approximately 87% were seen once. The sample was also linked to a second study, of human thymus T cells.

What was sequenced was thymocytes. The receptors here all came from a boy in the first two years of life with a congenital heart defect. The CDR3 runs from the conserved cysteine through the conserved F or W. A D gene is named only where the DNA matches it firmly. The size entry is marked missing in some rows and otherwise reads once, few, many or a size class.

.,.,TRBV27,TRBJ1-5,CASRDQGYSNQPQHF,TGTGCCAGCAGGGATCAGGGCTATAGCAATCAGCCCCAGCATTTT
few,TRBD1,TRBV4-1,TRBJ2-7,CASSQTPGQGSEQYF,TGCGCCAGCAGCCAAACTCCGGGACAGGGAAGCGAGCAGTACTTC
.,TRBD1,TRBV2,TRBJ1-2,CASRGRGLGGYTF,TGTGCCAGCAGGGGCAGGGGGCTGGGGGGCTACACCTTC
.,TRBD2,TRBV10-3,TRBJ2-7,CAISAVGWLAGISYEQYF,TGTGCCATCAGTGCGGTTGGTTGGCTAGCGGGGATCTCCTACGAGCAGTACTTC
.,TRBD1,TRBV7-8,TRBJ2-7,CASSKGQGAYEQYF,TGTGCCAGCAGCAAGGGACAGGGGGCCTACGAGCAGTACTTC
.,TRBD1,TRBV30,TRBJ1-2,CAWSQPQGQGHYGYTF,TGTGCCTGGAGCCAACCCCAGGGACAGGGGCACTATGGCTACACCTTC
.,TRBD1,TRBV29-1,TRBJ1-2,CSAWDRAVSGYTF,TGCAGCGCCTGGGACAGGGCTGTTAGTGGCTACACCTTC
.,.,TRBV4-1,TRBJ1-6,CASSQDPLNNSPLHF,TGCGCCAGCAGCCAAGACCCCCTAAATAATTCACCCCTCCACTTT
.,.,TRBV28,TRBJ2-1,CASKREDEQFF,TGTGCCAGCAAGAGGGAGGATGAGCAGTTCTTC
.,.,TRBV5-5,TRBJ2-7,CASSSPGKTSPYEQYF,TGTGCCAGCAGCTCCCCCGGAAAGACTTCCCCCTACGAGCAGTACTTC
.,TRBD1,TRBV25-1,TRBJ2-2,CASRTGSTGELFF,TGTGCCAGCAGGACAGGGTCGACCGGGGAGCTGTTTTTT
.,TRBD1,TRBV5-1,TRBJ2-7,CASSPRDRASSYEQYF,TGCGCCAGCAGCCCCCGGGACAGGGCCTCCTCATACGAGCAGTACTTC
few,.,TRBV6-1,TRBJ1-4,CASREGEKLFF,TGTGCCAGCAGGGAGGGGGAAAAACTGTTTTTT
.,TRBD2,TRBV12-5,TRBJ2-1,CASGREGGGSTEQFF,TGTGCTAGTGGGCGTGAAGGCGGGGGGTCCACCGAGCAGTTCTTC
once,TRBD2,TRBV5-6,TRBJ2-1,CASSFETSGLNEQFF,TGTGCCAGCAGCTTCGAGACTAGCGGCCTCAATGAGCAGTTCTTC
.,TRBD2,TRBV15,TRBJ2-3,CATSRASGDDTDTQYF,TGTGCCACCAGCAGAGCCAGCGGGGATGACACAGATACGCAGTATTTT
.,.,TRBV30,TRBJ1-5,CAWSVRGGSNQPQHF,TGTGCCTGGAGTGTACGGGGTGGGAGCAATCAGCCCCAGCATTTT
.,.,TRBV27,TRBJ2-2,CASSPKSGIRELFF,TGTGCCAGCAGTCCCAAATCAGGAATCCGGGAGCTGTTTTTT
.,.,TRBV5-6,TRBJ2-1,CASGWGKGSSEQFF,TGTGCCAGCGGTTGGGGCAAGGGTAGCAGTGAGCAGTTCTTC
.,.,TRBV27,TRBJ2-2,CASSSSGGRNTGELFF,TGTGCCAGCAGTTCCTCAGGGGGGCGGAACACCGGGGAGCTGTTTTTT
.,TRBD1,TRBV28,TRBJ1-4,CASSSSPRTGRWLKEKLFF,TGTGCCAGCAGTTCCTCCCCGAGGACAGGGCGGTGGTTAAAGGAAAAACTGTTTTTT
.,TRBD1,TRBV28,TRBJ1-5,CASIQAGTGGGANQPQHF,TGTGCCAGCATCCAAGCCGGGACAGGGGGCGGTGCCAATCAGCCCCAGCATTTT
.,.,TRBV6-6,TRBJ1-5,CASSYLSNQPQHF,TGTGCCAGCAGTTACCTTAGCAATCAGCCCCAGCATTTT
.,TRBD1,TRBV14,TRBJ2-7,CASSQADRRSYEQYF,TGTGCCAGCAGCCAAGCGGACAGGCGCTCCTACGAGCAGTACTTC
.,TRBD2,TRBV19,TRBJ2-3,CASSTLYVTSGEEDTQYF,TGTGCCAGTAGTACTCTCTACGTGACTAGCGGGGAGGAAGATACGCAGTATTTT
.,TRBD1,TRBV7-9,TRBJ1-1,CATDTETGDLNTEAFF,TGTGCCACCGACACCGAAACAGGGGATTTGAACACTGAAGCTTTCTTT
.,TRBD2,TRBV4-1,TRBJ2-1,CASSPVGLAGAQFREQFF,TGCGCCAGCAGCCCAGTTGGACTAGCGGGAGCACAGTTCAGGGAGCAGTTCTTC
.,TRBD1,TRBV11-3,TRBJ2-1,CASSLNPGTAHYNEQFF,TGTGCCAGCAGCTTGAACCCCGGGACAGCGCACTACAATGAGCAGTTCTTC
.,TRBD1,TRBV9,TRBJ1-1,CASSERTGLNTEAFF,TGTGCCAGCAGTGAACGGACAGGATTGAACACTGAAGCTTTCTTT
.,.,TRBV28,TRBJ2-6,CASSERGSGANVLTF,TGTGCCAGCAGCGAACGGGGCTCTGGGGCCAACGTCCTGACTTTC
.,TRBD1,TRBV27,TRBJ1-1,CASRGRGPGGYTEAFF,TGTGCCAGCAGGGGTAGGGGGCCAGGGGGCTATACTGAAGCTTTCTTT
.,.,TRBV19,TRBJ2-7,CASRADTSSYEQYF,TGTGCCAGTAGGGCCGACACTAGCTCCTACGAGCAGTACTTC
few,.,TRBV28,TRBJ1-5,CASSQPYQDSNQPQHF,TGTGCCAGCAGTCAACCCTACCAGGATAGCAATCAGCCCCAGCATTTT
.,.,TRBV27,TRBJ2-1,CASTRLGAGNYNEQFF,TGTGCCAGCACCCGTCTCGGGGCGGGGAATTACAATGAGCAGTTCTTC
once,.,TRBV27,TRBJ1-5,CASSLQVNQPQHF,TGTGCCAGCAGTTTACAGGTCAATCAGCCCCAGCATTTT
.,TRBD2,TRBV4-3,TRBJ2-3,CASSQRGRERSTDTQYF,TGCGCCAGCAGCCAAAGAGGGCGGGAGAGGAGCACAGATACGCAGTATTTT
few,.,TRBV2,TRBJ1-2,CASRTLIPQTDGYTF,TGTGCCAGCAGGACACTAATCCCGCAGACAGATGGCTACACCTTC
.,TRBD1,TRBV4-3,TRBJ2-1,CASSQEYRGGNEQFF,TGCGCCAGCAGCCAAGAGTACAGGGGTGGTAATGAGCAGTTCTTC
once,.,TRBV6-6,TRBJ2-7,CASSRGYEQYF,TGTGCCAGCAGTAGGGGTTACGAGCAGTACTTC
.,.,TRBV27,TRBJ1-2,CASSLKSEAGVNYGYTF,TGTGCCAGCAGTTTAAAGTCCGAGGCAGGGGTTAACTATGGCTACACCTTC
.,TRBD2,TRBV27,TRBJ2-1,CASSPSGRAGQFF,TGTGCCAGCAGTCCTAGCGGGAGGGCCGGGCAGTTCTTC
once,.,TRBV29-1,TRBJ2-1,CSVEDLRVRSYNEQFF,TGCAGCGTTGAAGATCTCCGGGTACGCTCCTACAATGAGCAGTTCTTC
.,.,TRBV14,TRBJ1-1,CASSQGQAPNTEAFF,TGTGCCAGCAGCCAAGGACAGGCGCCGAACACTGAAGCTTTCTTT
.,TRBD2,TRBV11-2,TRBJ2-7,CASSSLGLAGFYEQYF,TGTGCCAGCAGCTCTTTGGGACTAGCGGGGTTCTACGAGCAGTACTTC
.,.,TRBV2,TRBJ1-5,CASSAGTAPRSNQPQHF,TGTGCCAGCAGTGCAGGGACTGCGCCTCGTAGTAATCAGCCCCAGCATTTT
.,TRBD1,TRBV7-9,TRBJ1-6,CASSTGQINSPLHF,TGTGCCAGCAGCACGGGACAGATTAATTCACCCCTCCACTTT
.,.,TRBV6-4,TRBJ1-1,CASKDLGRENTEAFF,TGTGCCAGCAAAGACCTCGGACGGGAGAACACTGAAGCTTTCTTT
.,.,TRBV18,TRBJ2-7,CASSHFQPSGSAVYEQYF,TGTGCCAGCTCCCATTTCCAACCCTCGGGTAGTGCCGTATACGAGCAGTACTTC